Listed here are 21 T cell receptor beta chains from one sample, sequenced in a study of blood T cell repertoires in COVID-19. Profiling relied on immunoSEQ multiplex PCR, and the TCRdb table lists in-frame clones only, not all of them. The sample includes 120,000 or so clones, 82% of them seen just once. The sequencing sample was made of peripheral blood. Receptors originate from an older woman with acute or convalescent COVID-19.

This chain joins TRBV7-9 and TRBJ1-4, with D perhaps matching TRBD1 (5 bases). This CDR3 spans 13 amino acids. Trimming removed 6 bases at V and 5 bases at J, with 10 bases between. Germline CDR1 and CDR2: SEHNR and FQNEAQ (reference sequence). The CDR3, as DNA: TGTGCCAGCAGTCCGGAGGGGAATGAAAAACTGTTTTTT. Residues: CASSPEGNEKLFF.

The chain carries TRBV7-2 and TRBJ1-2; 7 bases fit TRBD1. Germline CDR1 SGHTA, CDR2 FQGNSA. The trim removed 5 bases at V and 4 bases at J, leaving 10 bases unmatched. This CDR3 spans 15 amino acids. CDR3: CASSTRQGLGYGYTF. CDR3 DNA: TGTGCCAGCAGCACTAGACAGGGATTAGGCTATGGCTACACCTTC.

V is TRBV10-3 and J is TRBJ2-3; TRBD2 aligns across 8 bases. Germline lookup yields CDR1 ENHRY and CDR2 SYGVKD. The CDR3 is 14 amino acids. The junction had 4 bases not matched to a gene; V was cut back by 4 bases and J by 4 bases. The CDR3 loop reads CAISAGGRADTQYF. The CDR3 DNA reads TGTGCCATCAGTGCGGGGGGGCGGGCAGATACGCAGTATTTT.

This clone was counted between two and nine times. This sequence joins TRBV11-3 and TRBJ1-1, with D possibly being TRBD1 (5 bases). The CDR3 sequence is 14 residues long. CDR1 is SGHNT, CDR2 YENEEA, per germline. V was shortened by 5 bases and J by 4 bases, with 14 bases between the two germline ends. CDR3 sequence (DNA): TGTGCCAGCAGCCAAGCTAGGGGTTCCACTGAAGCTTTCTTT. The encoded protein is CASSQARGSTEAFF.

The chain has TRBV19 and TRBJ2-5, with 7 bases aligning to TRBD2. Per germline, CDR1 LNHDA and CDR2 SQIVND (reference sequence). Trimming at V came to 5 bases and at J to 5 bases, leaving 8 bases not matched to a gene. The CDR3 totals 14 residues. The CDR3 DNA is TGTGCCAGTAGTTCCACCTTCGGGGGGGAGACCCAGTACTTC. Translated: CASSSTFGGETQYF.

CDR3 region: CATSISQGTEAFF. In nucleotides, the CDR3 is TGTGCCACCAGCATTTCCCAGGGGACTGAAGCTTTCTTT. This chain connects TRBV15 to TRBJ1-1, with D possibly being TRBD1 (6 bases). The CDR3 totals 13 residues. V lost 4 bases to trimming and J lost 5 bases, with 11 bases between them. Germline V CDR1 and CDR2: LNHNV, YYDKDF (reference sequence).

The chain uses TRBV6-2 or TRBV6-3 and TRBJ2-6; D is possibly TRBD2 (5 bases). The CDR3 sequence is 18 residues long. Trimming took 2 bases from V and 0 from J, leaving 14 bases between them. The germline V gene encodes CDR1 MNHEY and CDR2 SVGEGT. The chain's CDR3 is CASSYAASDFSGANVLTF. CDR3 coding DNA: TGTGCCAGCAGTTACGCAGCCTCGGACTTCTCTGGGGCCAACGTCCTGACTTTC.

The chain couples TRBV5-1 to TRBJ2-5; D is possibly TRBD1 (5 bases). CDR1 is SGHRS and CDR2 is YFSETQ in the germline V gene. Trimming stripped 2 bases from V and 2 bases from J, with 10 bases between. The CDR3 covers 14 residues. The CDR3: CASSFGGQQETQYF. Written as DNA, the CDR3 is TGCGCCAGCAGCTTTGGCGGACAACAAGAGACCCAGTACTTC.

V is TRBV30 and J is TRBJ1-5, with D unresolved. From germline, CDR1 is GTSNPN and CDR2 SVGIG (reference sequence). This CDR3 spans 14 amino acids. V was shortened by 0 bases and J by 7 bases, with 13 bases between the two germline ends. The CDR3 bases are TGTGCCTGGAGTGTACCCGAATCGGGACAGCCCCAGCATTTT. This encodes CAWSVPESGQPQHF.

The chain is built from TRBV30 and TRBJ2-2; 7 nucleotides agree with TRBD1. Germline CDR1 is GTSNPN and CDR2 is SVGIG (reference sequence). The CDR3 covers 16 residues. Unmatched junction bases numbered 8, after V lost 0 bases and J lost 4 bases. For the CDR3, the DNA is TGTGCCTGGAGTGTAGGTGGCGCAGGGGGCACCGGGGAGCTGTTTTTT. Its protein product is CAWSVGGAGGTGELFF.

The chain employs TRBV6-6 and TRBJ2-3, with a possible D match to TRBD2 (5 bases). V lost 2 bases, J lost 4 bases, and 13 bases lay in between. CDR3 length equals 15 residues. Germline V lookup: CDR1 MNHNY, CDR2 SVGAGI (reference sequence). The CDR3: CASSYVRDSADTQYF. In DNA form, the CDR3 reads TGTGCCAGCAGTTACGTGAGGGATAGCGCAGATACGCAGTATTTT.

Here the CDR3 DNA reads TGTGCCAGCAATCCAGGGTCCATGTCACCCCTCCACTTT. Protein product: CASNPGSMSPLHF. V usage is TRBV2 and J usage is TRBJ1-6; D is possibly TRBD1 (5 bases). V lost 7 bases and J 10 bases, leaving 14 bases between the germline ends. The CDR3 is made up of 13 amino acids. CDR1 and CDR2 (germline): SNHLY, FYNNEI.

This chain connects TRBV7-2 to TRBJ2-7; 12 positions match TRBD1. Per germline, CDR1 SGHTA and CDR2 FQGNSA. The ends lost 2 bases at V and 2 bases at J; junction bases unmatched: 4. This CDR3 has 16 amino acids. The DNA of the CDR3 is TGTGCCAGCAGCTTATCGGGGACAGGGGGCACCTACGAGCAGTACTTC. Its translation is CASSLSGTGGTYEQYF.

The chain has TRBV11-3 and TRBJ1-6; 10 bases align to TRBD1. V lost 5 bases and J lost 9; bases outside the gene matches: 1. Germline V gene lookup returns CDR1 SGHNT and CDR2 YENEEA. The CDR3 has 13 amino acids. The CDR3 DNA follows: TGTGCCAGCAGCCGGGACAGGGGTTCACCCCTCCACTTT. Translated, it gives CASSRDRGSPLHF.

This chain links TRBV6-1 with TRBJ2-2; D gene uncertain. CDR3 length equals 13 residues. Trimming shortened V by 6 bases and J by 6 bases, and 11 bases separated the two germline ends. From germline, CDR1 is MNHNS and CDR2 SASEGT. The CDR3 DNA follows: TGTGCCAGCAGCTATTATACCGCCGGGGAGCTGTTTTTT. It is translated as CASSYYTAGELFF.

The chain uses TRBV28 and TRBJ2-3; 9 bases align to TRBD2. Germline V CDR1 and CDR2: MDHEN, SYDVKM. Unmatched junction bases numbered 2, after V lost 7 bases and J lost 3 bases. This CDR3 comprises 13 residues. CDR3 in DNA: TGTGCCAGCACCCTAGCGGGAACAGATACGCAGTATTTT. It is translated as CASTLAGTDTQYF.

The chain recombines TRBV2 with TRBJ1-4, with D possibly matching TRBD1 (5 bases). With 6 bases removed from V and 1 base from J, the gap between germline ends came to 18 bases. This CDR3 has 17 amino acids. Germline V gene sequence: CDR1 SNHLY, CDR2 FYNNEI. Here the CDR3 reads CASSPVGGPRTNEKLFF. Written as DNA, the CDR3 is TGTGCCAGCAGCCCTGTGGGGGGTCCTAGAACTAATGAAAAACTGTTTTTT.

The CDR3 reads CASSSSWSKGRVGYGYTF. CDR3 nucleotide sequence: TGTGCCAGCAGTTCGTCGTGGTCGAAGGGCAGGGTGGGGTATGGCTACACCTTC. V usage is TRBV28 and J usage is TRBJ1-2; D is possibly TRBD1 (5 bases). The CDR3 loop spans 18 amino acids. V was clipped by 4 bases and J by 5 bases, with 26 bases between them. Per germline, CDR1 MDHEN and CDR2 SYDVKM.

CDR3 in amino acids: CASSRIEGNQPQHF. Written as DNA, the CDR3 is TGTGCCAGCAGCAGAATAGAGGGCAATCAGCCCCAGCATTTT. The rearrangement joins TRBV6-6 to TRBJ1-5; D gene uncertain. V gave up 6 bases and J gave up 2 bases, with 11 bases separating them. Germline loops: CDR1 MNHNY, CDR2 SVGAGI (reference sequence). The CDR3 consists of 14 residues.

This clone was detected once. The J gene is TRBJ2-7, the V gene TRBV30; 7 bases line up with TRBD1. CDR1 is GTSNPN, CDR2 SVGIG, per germline (reference sequence). V trimming: 2 bases; J trimming: 5 bases; junction bases outside the gene matches: 6. The CDR3 extends over 13 amino acids. CDR3 sequence reads: CAWSHRQGNEQYF. The CDR3 coding sequence is TGTGCCTGGAGTCATAGACAGGGCAACGAGCAGTACTTC.

The chain couples TRBV4-1 to TRBJ1-4, with 8 bases that match TRBD1. The V and J ends lost 2 bases and 8 bases, in that order; junction bases with no gene match: 16. Germline V gives CDR1 MGHRA, CDR2 YSYEKL. The CDR3 is 18 residues long. For the CDR3, the DNA is TGCGCCAGCAGCCAATCCGACGGCCGGGACAGGAGCGGGGAAAAACTGTTTTTT. Translation: CASSQSDGRDRSGEKLFF.